This T cell receptor beta chain is from a study of blood T cell repertoires in COVID-19. The overall study: Sites across the United States, Italy and Spain contributed samples from acute and convalescent COVID-19. Sample material is recorded as cDNA or gDNA derived from T cells, B-cell-depleted T cells, or PBMCs.

In the authors' methods: For nucleated cells, counts were estimated from reference gene primer amplification. Method: immunoSEQ multiplex PCR; TCRdb's copy keeps in-frame clones and lacks some. Clone size and the V and J calls come from that table; the DNA yielded D and trimming. The sample records around 220,000 clones, approximately 86% being singletons. V shed 8 bases, J shed 6 bases, and the junction held 7 bases outside the gene matches. The germline V gene encodes CDR1 MNHEY and CDR2 SVGAGI. This CDR3 spans 14 amino acids. The rearrangement joins TRBV6-5 to TRBJ2-3; 11 positions agree with TRBD2. The specimen was peripheral blood. The clonotype was recovered from a woman older than 75 with active or convalescent COVID-19. This CDR3 is CASSLAGVTDTQYF. The CDR3 nucleotides read TGTGCCAGCTCACTAGCGGGGGTAACGGATACGCAGTATTTT.